The 27 T cell receptor beta chains presented below share a single source sample, sequenced in a study of OX40 agonist ivuxolimab in advanced cancers. Profiled with immunoSEQ multiplex PCR; TCRdb holds only in-frame clones, not every one. The sample has under 85,000 clones, around 89% seen once; the top ten hold less than 0.6%. This specimen consisted of CD4+ or CD8+ T cells sorted from blood, obtained in a trial of the OX40 agonist ivuxolimab. The receptors come from an adult with an advanced solid tumor such as melanoma, head and neck, liver or kidney cancer.

This clone showed up just a few times. V and J are TRBV5-4 and TRBJ2-2, with no clear D. CDR1 and CDR2 from the germline V gene are SGHNT and YYREEE (reference sequence). This CDR3 is built from 12 residues. With 3 bases removed from V and 0 bases from J, the gap between germline ends came to 0 bases. The CDR3 DNA follows: TGTGCCAGCAGCTCGAACACCGGGGAGCTGTTTTTT. Its translation: CASSSNTGELFF. The full variable domain, rest sourced from reference TRBV5-4 and TRBJ2-2, is ETGVTQSPTHLIKTRGQQVTLRCSSQSGHNTVSWYQQALGQGPQFIFQYYREEENGRGNFPPRFSGLQFPNYSSELNVNALELDDSALYLCASSSNTGELFFGEGSRLTVL.

The CDR3 is CASSLLGLANYGYTF. CDR3 coding DNA: TGTGCCAGCAGTTTACTGGGCTTAGCTAACTATGGCTACACCTTC. The chain recombines TRBV28 with TRBJ1-2; D is unclear. The CDR3 is made up of 15 amino acids. V was pared by 2 bases and J by 0 bases, with 10 bases between. Looked up from germline, CDR1 is MDHEN and CDR2 is SYDVKM.

The rearrangement uses TRBV5-1 and TRBJ2-2; D might be TRBD2 (6 bases). This CDR3 spans 15 amino acids. CDR1 and CDR2 (germline): SGHRS, YFSETQ. V was clipped by 5 bases and J by 2 bases, with 13 bases between them. In nucleotides, the CDR3 is TGCGCCAGCAGGGTTGGGACTGGAAACACCGGGGAGCTGTTTTTT. Its protein is CASRVGTGNTGELFF.

The rearrangement links TRBV11-2 to TRBJ1-1; D not resolved. The CDR3 has 14 residues. The germline V gene has CDR1 SGHAT and CDR2 FQNNGV. V gave up 3 bases and J gave up 9 bases, with 17 bases separating them. The DNA for the CDR3 is TGTGCCAGCAGCTTCAACCCCCAAGAAGTCCAAGCTTTCTTT. This sequence encodes CASSFNPQEVQAFF.

This chain connects TRBV7-2 to TRBJ1-4; D possibly corresponds to TRBD1 (6 bases). The CDR3 runs 16 residues. Trimming cost V 0 bases and J 8 bases, with 16 bases left between them. Looked up from germline, CDR1 is SGHTA and CDR2 is FQGNSA. The DNA for the CDR3 is TGTGCCAGCAGCTTAGCGAACCAGGGGTGGGGGGAAAAACTGTTTTTT. Its translation is CASSLANQGWGEKLFF.

The J gene is TRBJ2-3, the V gene TRBV5-1; TRBD2 matches at 7 bases. Germline V gives CDR1 SGHRS, CDR2 YFSETQ. The ends lost 4 bases at V and 6 bases at J; junction bases unmatched: 8. This CDR3 comprises 14 residues. CDR3 loop: CASSRSGERDTQYF. CDR3 DNA sequence: TGCGCCAGCAGCAGGAGCGGGGAGCGGGATACGCAGTATTTT.

The chain couples TRBV11-2 to TRBJ2-6; D is unclear. The CDR3 is 15 residues long. Germline V gives CDR1 SGHAT, CDR2 FQNNGV. V was clipped by 5 bases and J by 0 bases, with 8 bases between them. CDR3 loop: CASSPQVSGANVLTF. The CDR3 coding sequence is TGTGCCAGCAGCCCCCAGGTCTCTGGGGCCAACGTCCTGACTTTC.

V usage is TRBV7-3 and J usage is TRBJ2-5; TRBD2 aligns across 8 bases. CDR1 and CDR2 (germline): SGHTA, FQGTGA. J gave up 4 bases and V 0 bases, and 4 bases lay outside the gene matches. The CDR3 sequence is 15 residues long. DNA of the CDR3: TGTGCCAGCAGCTTAACTAGCGGGGACCGAGAGACCCAGTACTTC. Its protein product is CASSLTSGDRETQYF.

The chain combines TRBV2 with TRBJ2-5; weak D call: TRBD2 (6 bases). Looked up from germline, CDR1 is SNHLY and CDR2 is FYNNEI. There are 15 residues in the CDR3. V gave up 5 bases and J gave up 5 bases, with 18 bases separating them. In DNA, the CDR3 is TGTGCCAGCAGTCGGGGGTCAGGGAGAGGGGAGACCCAGTACTTC. It is translated as CASSRGSGRGETQYF. The full variable domain, with the rest looked up from reference TRBV2 and TRBJ2-5, is EPEVTQTPSHQVTQMGQEVILRCVPISNHLYFYWYRQILGQKVEFLVSFYNNEISEKSEIFDDQFSVERPDGSNFTLKIRSTKLEDSAMYFCASSRGSGRGETQYFGPGTRLLVL.

This sequence joins TRBV2 and TRBJ2-3; D gene ambiguous. CDR3 length equals 14 residues. Trimming pared 2 bases from V and 3 bases from J, leaving 9 bases between. CDR1 and CDR2 from the germline V gene are SNHLY and FYNNEI. CDR3 in amino acids: CASSERGLTDTQYF. The CDR3 DNA follows: TGTGCCAGCAGTGAACGAGGCTTAACAGATACGCAGTATTTT.

This clone showed up just once. The V gene is TRBV5-6, the J gene TRBJ1-1; perhaps TRBD1 as D (5 bases). V lost 3 bases and J 1 base, leaving 16 bases between the germline ends. Germline V gene sequence: CDR1 SGHDT, CDR2 YYEEEE. The CDR3 sequence is 16 residues long. The CDR3 DNA reads TGTGCCAGCAGCTCCCTGGGGGACGCAAGGAACACTGAAGCTTTCTTT. Amino acids: CASSSLGDARNTEAFF.

This chain links TRBV5-1 with TRBJ2-3; 7 bases are shared with TRBD2. The CDR3 contains 14 residues. Germline values: CDR1 SGHRS, CDR2 YFSETQ. Trimming took 6 bases from V and 3 from J; bases not matched to a gene: 7. CDR3 sequence reads: CASTVGGATDTQYF. The CDR3, as DNA: TGCGCCAGCACCGTGGGAGGGGCTACAGATACGCAGTATTTT.

A single count supports this clone. The chain joins TRBV7-2 to TRBJ2-2, with D perhaps matching TRBD1 (6 bases). Germline values: CDR1 SGHTA, CDR2 FQGNSA. Between the trimmed V and J ends, which lost 7 bases and 4 bases, there was a span of 19 bases. The CDR3 length is 16 residues. CDR3 amino acids: CASTPREWGLTGELFF. As DNA, the CDR3 is TGTGCCAGCACCCCGAGGGAGTGGGGGCTCACCGGGGAGCTGTTTTTT.

This clone was seen just once. The chain recombines TRBV2 with TRBJ1-5; 10 bases agree with TRBD1. J lost 3 bases, V lost 10 bases, and 6 bases had no gene match. Per germline, CDR1 SNHLY and CDR2 FYNNEI. The CDR3 spans 14 residues. The DNA for the CDR3 is TGTGCCACGCGGGACAGGGGCTACAATCAGCCCCAGCATTTT. It codes for CATRDRGYNQPQHF.

The rearrangement joins TRBV5-1 to TRBJ1-2, with 12 bases matching TRBD1. Per the germline V gene, CDR1 is SGHRS and CDR2 is YFSETQ. This CDR3 is 14 amino acids long. The J segment lost 7 bases and the V segment lost 2 bases, leaving 3 bases of the junction unmatched. CDR3 coding DNA: TGCGCCAGCAGCTTAGGGACAGGGGGCTTTGGCTACACCTTC. It specifies CASSLGTGGFGYTF.

This clone was observed a single time. The chain joins TRBV5-8 to TRBJ2-6; the match to TRBD1 covers 11 bases. V lost 0 bases and J lost 4; bases outside the gene matches: 6. The CDR3 sequence is 18 residues long. Germline V gene sequence: CDR1 SGHTS, CDR2 YDEGEE. CDR3 nucleotide sequence: TGTGCCAGCAGCTTGGGGACAGGGGGCGCGGGAGGGGCCAACGTCCTGACTTTC. Translated, it gives CASSLGTGGAGGANVLTF.

The chain couples TRBV18 to TRBJ1-4, with 7 bases aligning to TRBD1. From germline, CDR1 is KGHSH and CDR2 LQKENI. V lost 6 bases and J lost 7; bases outside the gene matches: 5. The CDR3 has 13 amino acids. The CDR3, as DNA: TGTGCCAGCTCCGAGGGGGCGCCTGAAAAACTGTTTTTT. Translated: CASSEGAPEKLFF.

The gene calls are TRBV9 and TRBJ1-1; D unclear. Germline V CDR1 and CDR2: SGDLS, YYNGEE. The CDR3 has 14 amino acids. Trimming cost V 2 bases and J 4 bases, with 12 bases left between them. The CDR3 sequence: CASSVAVYGTEAFF. The CDR3, as DNA: TGTGCCAGCAGCGTGGCAGTATATGGCACTGAAGCTTTCTTT.

This clone appeared once. The CDR3: CASTRGVMNTEAFF. The CDR3 region has the DNA TGTGCCAGCACCCGGGGGGTTATGAACACTGAAGCTTTCTTT. The chain is built from TRBV5-5 and TRBJ1-1; D might be TRBD1 (5 bases). Germline V gene data show CDR1 as SGHKS and CDR2 as YYEKEE (reference sequence). The CDR3 covers 14 residues. Trimming took off 6 bases at V and 0 bases at J, with 12 bases between the two ends.

This chain uses TRBV4-2 with TRBJ2-1, with a possible D match to TRBD1 (5 bases). Trimming took off 1 base at V and 8 bases at J, with 12 bases between the two ends. The CDR3 runs to 14 residues. From germline, CDR1 is LGHNA and CDR2 YNFKEQ. The CDR3 nucleotides are TGTGCCAGCAGCCAAGTGGCAGGGTCGCATGAGCAGTTCTTC. Translating it yields CASSQVAGSHEQFF.

This clone occurred a few times. Lacking the conserved final phenylalanine or tryptophan, this CDR3 likely reflects a read error. The DNA is omitted, as the CDR3 cannot be located on it reliably, and the CDR3 follows TCRdb's listing. The V and J genes are TRBV21-1 and TRBJ1-6; no check of the table's D call, TRBD1, against the DNA was made. TRBV21-1 is termed a pseudogene. The CDR3 is 13 residues long, counting both termini. The CDR3 protein is CASSKGAESPLHL.

This chain uses TRBV7-8 with TRBJ2-7, with D maybe TRBD2 (7 bases). The germline CDR1 and CDR2 sequences are SGHVS and FQNEAQ. V lost 5 bases to trimming and J lost 0 bases, with 20 bases between them. This CDR3 has 17 residues. The CDR3 DNA reads as TGTGCCAGCAGCCGGACTAGTGGGGGGCTGAGCTCCTACGAGCAGTACTTC. Amino acid sequence: CASSRTSGGLSSYEQYF.

This chain joins TRBV10-3 and TRBJ2-2, with D maybe TRBD2 (5 bases). The length of the CDR3 is 16 residues. V was cut by 4 bases and J by 1 base, with 13 bases left in between. The germline CDR1 and CDR2 sequences are ENHRY and SYGVKD. This chain's CDR3 is CAISGKDSENTGELFF. The CDR3 bases are TGTGCCATCAGTGGAAAGGACTCCGAGAACACCGGGGAGCTGTTTTTT.

This clone was seen more than once but under ten times. The CDR3 nucleotides read TGTGCCAGCAGCTTGGTACCTAACACTGAAGCTTTCTTT. Amino acids: CASSLVPNTEAFF. The chain recombines TRBV5-4 with TRBJ1-1, with D unresolved. CDR3 length equals 13 residues. Germline V gene sequence: CDR1 SGHNT, CDR2 YYREEE (reference sequence). Trimming removed 0 bases at V and 2 bases at J, with 5 bases between. The full variable domain, in which reference TRBV5-4 and TRBJ1-1 provide the parts outside the CDR3, is ETGVTQSPTHLIKTRGQQVTLRCSSQSGHNTVSWYQQALGQGPQFIFQYYREEENGRGNFPPRFSGLQFPNYSSELNVNALELDDSALYLCASSLVPNTEAFFGQGTRLTVV.

The rearrangement links TRBV14 to TRBJ2-5; no reliable D call. The end of the DNA fits TRBJ2-7 better, so the J call may be wrong. Germline V gene lookup returns CDR1 SGHDN and CDR2 FVKESK. The CDR3 length is 11 residues. The CDR3 DNA reads as TGTGCCAGCAGCCAAGTGGGCGAGCAGTACTTC. Its protein product is CASSQVGEQYF.

This sequence joins TRBV28 and TRBJ2-5; 9 bases are a match to TRBD2. CDR3 length: 18 residues. Germline V gene lookup returns CDR1 MDHEN and CDR2 SYDVKM. V lost 6 bases, J lost 4 bases, and 18 bases stayed unmatched. CDR3 coding DNA: TGTGCCAGCAGCCCAGGGGGACTGGCGGGGGGGCTTCGAGAGACCCAGTACTTC. Translating gives CASSPGGLAGGLRETQYF.

The chain carries TRBV9 and TRBJ2-2; TRBD2 matches 7 bases. Germline loops: CDR1 SGDLS, CDR2 YYNGEE. Losses at the gene ends were 0 bases for V and 5 bases for J; bases not matched to a gene: 4. The CDR3 contains 15 residues. For the CDR3, the DNA is TGTGCCAGCAGCGTAGAAGGGGAGGGGACCGGGGAGCTGTTTTTT. This sequence encodes CASSVEGEGTGELFF.